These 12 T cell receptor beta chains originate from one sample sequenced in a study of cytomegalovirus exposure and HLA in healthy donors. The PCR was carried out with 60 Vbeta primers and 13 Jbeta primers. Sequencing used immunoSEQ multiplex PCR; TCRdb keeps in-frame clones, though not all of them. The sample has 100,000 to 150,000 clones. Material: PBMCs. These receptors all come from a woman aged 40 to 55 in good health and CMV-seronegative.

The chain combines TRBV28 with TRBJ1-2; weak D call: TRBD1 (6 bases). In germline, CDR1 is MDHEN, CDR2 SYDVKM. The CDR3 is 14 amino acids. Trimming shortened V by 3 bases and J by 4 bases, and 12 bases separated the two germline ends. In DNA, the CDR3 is TGTGCCAGCAGTTTGTCGGGACACACCTATGGCTACACCTTC. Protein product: CASSLSGHTYGYTF.

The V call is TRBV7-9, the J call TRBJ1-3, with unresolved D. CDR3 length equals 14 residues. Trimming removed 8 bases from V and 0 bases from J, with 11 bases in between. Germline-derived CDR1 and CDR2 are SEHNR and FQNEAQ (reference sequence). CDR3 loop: CASGLTVSGNTIYF. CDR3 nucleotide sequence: TGTGCCAGCGGACTGACGGTCTCTGGAAACACCATATATTTT.

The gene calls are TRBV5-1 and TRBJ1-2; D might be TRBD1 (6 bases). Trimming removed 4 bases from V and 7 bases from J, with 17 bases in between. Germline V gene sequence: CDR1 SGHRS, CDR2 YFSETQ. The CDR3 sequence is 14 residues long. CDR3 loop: CASSRLTGLFGYTF. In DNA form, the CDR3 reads TGCGCCAGCAGCCGGTTGACAGGCCTTTTTGGCTACACCTTC.

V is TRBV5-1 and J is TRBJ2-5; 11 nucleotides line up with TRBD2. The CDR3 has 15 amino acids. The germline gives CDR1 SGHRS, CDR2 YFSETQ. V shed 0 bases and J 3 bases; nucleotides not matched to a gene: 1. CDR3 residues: CASSLGLAGKETQYF. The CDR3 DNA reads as TGCGCCAGCAGCTTGGGACTAGCGGGGAAAGAGACCCAGTACTTC.

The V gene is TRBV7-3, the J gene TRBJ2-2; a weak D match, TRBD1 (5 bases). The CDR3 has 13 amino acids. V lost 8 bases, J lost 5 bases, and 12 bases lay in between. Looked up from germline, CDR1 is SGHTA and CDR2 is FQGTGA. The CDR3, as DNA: TGTGCCAGCCAACAGGAAGCTACCGGGGAGCTGTTTTTT. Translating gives CASQQEATGELFF. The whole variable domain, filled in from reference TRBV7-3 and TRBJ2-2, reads GAGVSQTPSNKVTEKGKYVELRCDPISGHTALYWYRQSLGQGPEFLIYFQGTGAADDSGLPNDRFFAVRPEGSVSTLKIQRTERGDSAVYLCASQQEATGELFFGEGSRLTVL.

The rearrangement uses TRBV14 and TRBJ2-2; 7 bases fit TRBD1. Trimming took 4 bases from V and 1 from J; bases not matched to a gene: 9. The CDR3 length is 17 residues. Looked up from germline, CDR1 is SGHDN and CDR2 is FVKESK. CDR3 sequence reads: CASSPIRGMVNTGELFF. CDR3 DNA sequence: TGTGCCAGCAGCCCCATCAGGGGGATGGTGAACACCGGGGAGCTGTTTTTT.

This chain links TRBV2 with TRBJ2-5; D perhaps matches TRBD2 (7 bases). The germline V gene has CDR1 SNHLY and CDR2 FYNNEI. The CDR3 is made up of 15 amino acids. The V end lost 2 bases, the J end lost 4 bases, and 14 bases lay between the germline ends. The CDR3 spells CASSEFSGGAETQYF. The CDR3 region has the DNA TGTGCCAGCAGTGAATTTTCGGGGGGCGCAGAGACCCAGTACTTC.

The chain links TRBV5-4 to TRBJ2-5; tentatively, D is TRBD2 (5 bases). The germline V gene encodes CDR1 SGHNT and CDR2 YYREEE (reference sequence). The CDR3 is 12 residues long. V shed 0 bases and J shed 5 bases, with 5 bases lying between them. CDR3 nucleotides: TGTGCCAGCAGCTTGGTAGCGGAGACCCAGTACTTC. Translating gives CASSLVAETQYF.

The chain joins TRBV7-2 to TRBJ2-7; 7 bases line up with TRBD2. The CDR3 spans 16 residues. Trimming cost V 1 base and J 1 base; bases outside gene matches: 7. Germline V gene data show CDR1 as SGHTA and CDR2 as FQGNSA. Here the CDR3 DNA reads TGTGCCAGCAGCTTAGACGGGACTACCTTTTCCTACGAGCAGTACTTC. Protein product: CASSLDGTTFSYEQYF.

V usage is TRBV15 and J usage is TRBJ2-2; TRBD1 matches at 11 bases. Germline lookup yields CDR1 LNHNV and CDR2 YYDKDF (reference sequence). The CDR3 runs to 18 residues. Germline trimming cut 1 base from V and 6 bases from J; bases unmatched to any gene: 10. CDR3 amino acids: CATSRVRGDRGTPGELFF. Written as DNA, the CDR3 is TGTGCCACCAGCAGAGTCCGGGGGGACAGGGGGACCCCCGGGGAGCTGTTTTTT.

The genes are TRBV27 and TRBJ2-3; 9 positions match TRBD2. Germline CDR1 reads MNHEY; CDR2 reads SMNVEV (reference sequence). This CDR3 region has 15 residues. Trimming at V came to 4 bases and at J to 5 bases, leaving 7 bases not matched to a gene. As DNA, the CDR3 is TGTGCCAGCAGTTCCCCCCCTAGCGGGGAAGATACGCAGTATTTT. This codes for CASSSPPSGEDTQYF.

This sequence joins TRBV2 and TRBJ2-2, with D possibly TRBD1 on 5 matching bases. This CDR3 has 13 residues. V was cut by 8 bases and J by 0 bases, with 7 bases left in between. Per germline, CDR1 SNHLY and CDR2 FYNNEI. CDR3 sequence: CASCRANTGELFF. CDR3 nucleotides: TGTGCCAGCTGCAGGGCGAACACCGGGGAGCTGTTTTTT.